The 7 T cell receptor beta chains below were found in one sample sequenced in a study of graft-versus-host responses after intestinal transplantation. Clones were read by immunoSEQ multiplex PCR, and TCRdb kept only the in-frame ones, dropping some. The sample records 4,500 to 6,500 clones, about 71% being singletons. The sample in question was PBMCs, obtained just under 330 days after intestinal transplant. Receptor source: a human patient who received an intestinal transplant, so some T cells may come from the graft donor.

In this sample, this clone turned up a few times. This chain uses TRBV6-5 with TRBJ1-5; no definite D call. Germline V gene data show CDR1 as MNHEY and CDR2 as SVGAGI. This CDR3 spans 15 amino acids. The ends were cut back, 2 bases at V and 0 bases at J, with 8 bases in the middle. The CDR3 region has the DNA TGTGCCAGCAGTTACGACGGGTCTAGCAATCAGCCCCAGCATTTT. Amino acid sequence: CASSYDGSSNQPQHF.

This clone was picked up a small number of times. V is TRBV6-1 and J is TRBJ2-2; D remains unclear. This CDR3 spans 11 amino acids. The germline gives CDR1 MNHNS, CDR2 SASEGT. Between the trimmed V and J ends, which lost 10 bases and 4 bases, there was a span of 7 bases. This chain's CDR3 is CATWVTGELFF. The DNA of the CDR3 is TGTGCCACCTGGGTCACCGGGGAGCTGTTTTTT.

Concerning this clone: At one of its ends the junction is not consistent with the germline gene, which may arise from a read error. The gene calls are TRBV9 and TRBJ2-2; D is tentatively TRBD1 or TRBD2 (5 bases each). The CDR3 has 14 residues. Germline assignment: CDR1 SGDLS and CDR2 YYNGEE. The CDR3, as DNA: TGTGTCAGCAGCGTGTTGCTGGGGGCCGGGGAGCTGTTTTTT. Its protein product is CVSSVLLGAGELFF.

CDR3 nucleotide sequence: TGCGCCAGCAGCCAACGATGGGGGGGGGCGAACACTGAAGCTTTCTTT. It yields the protein CASSQRWGGANTEAFF. The rearrangement joins TRBV4-3 to TRBJ1-1, with D perhaps TRBD1 (6 bases). Between the trimmed V and J ends, which lost 2 bases and 1 base, there was a span of 14 bases. CDR1 and CDR2 (germline): LGHNA, YSLEER. The CDR3 has 16 amino acids.

Remarks on this clone: The same CDR3 can be traced to other DNA sequences in this sample. The rearrangement uses TRBV5-8 and TRBJ2-7; weak D call: TRBD1 (5 bases). The CDR3 has 14 amino acids. V was pared by 2 bases and J by 3 bases, with 12 bases between. Germline V gives CDR1 SGHTS, CDR2 YDEGEE. In nucleotides, the CDR3 is TGTGCCAGCAGCTTAAGGGGCGCAGACTACGAGCAGTACTTC. It codes for CASSLRGADYEQYF.

The V call is TRBV5-1, the J call TRBJ2-3; no firm D call. The CDR3 sequence is 12 residues long. Germline CDR1 is SGHRS and CDR2 is YFSETQ. Trimming took 4 bases from V and 4 from J, leaving 7 bases between them. The CDR3 DNA reads TGCGCCAGCAGCGGGCCATCAGATACGCAGTATTTT. It is translated as CASSGPSDTQYF.

As DNA, the CDR3 is TGTGCTAGTGGGGACATCCCAGCCGATACGCAGTATTTT. Translated, it gives CASGDIPADTQYF. The V call is TRBV12-5, the J call TRBJ2-3; TRBD1 is a possible D gene (5 bases). The germline V gene encodes CDR1 LGHNT and CDR2 FRNRAP. This CDR3 is built from 13 residues. Trimming stripped 6 bases from V and 6 bases from J, with 13 bases between. The entire variable domain, with the rest obtained from reference TRBV12-5 and TRBJ2-3, is as follows: DARVTQTPRHKVTEMGQEVTMRCQPILGHNTVFWYRQTMMQGLELLAYFRNRAPLDDSGMPKDRFSAEMPDATLATLKIQPSEPRDSAVYFCASGDIPADTQYFGPGTRLTVL.